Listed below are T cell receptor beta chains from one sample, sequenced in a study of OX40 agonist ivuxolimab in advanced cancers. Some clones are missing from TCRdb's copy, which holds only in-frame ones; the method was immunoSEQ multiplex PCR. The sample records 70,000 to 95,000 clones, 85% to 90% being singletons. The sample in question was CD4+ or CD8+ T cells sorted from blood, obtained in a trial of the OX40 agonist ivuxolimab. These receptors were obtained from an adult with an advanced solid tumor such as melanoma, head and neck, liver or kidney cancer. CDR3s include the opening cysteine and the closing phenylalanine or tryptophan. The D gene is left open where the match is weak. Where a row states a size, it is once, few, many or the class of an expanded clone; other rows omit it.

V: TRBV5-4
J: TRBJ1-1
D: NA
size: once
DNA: TGTGCCAGCAGCAGGGGGGATCCACGGGGGTTGTTCACTGAAGCTTTCTTT
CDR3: CASSRGDPRGLFTEAFF

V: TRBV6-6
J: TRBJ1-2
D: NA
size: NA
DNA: TGTGCCAGCAGTTACTCGCGGGGGAGTGGCTATGGCTACACCTTC
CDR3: CASSYSRGSGYGYTF

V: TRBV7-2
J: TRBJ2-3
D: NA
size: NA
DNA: TGTGCCAGCAGCTGGTGGGATGGCAATACGCAGTATTTT
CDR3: CASSWWDGNTQYF

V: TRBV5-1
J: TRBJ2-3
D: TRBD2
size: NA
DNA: TGCGCCAGCAGCACAGGACTAGCGGGAGGCACAGATACGCAGTATTTT
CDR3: CASSTGLAGGTDTQYF

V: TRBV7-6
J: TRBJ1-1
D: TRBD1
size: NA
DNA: TGTGCCAGCAGCTCGTACCGGGACAGGGGGAGCACTGAAGCTTTCTTT
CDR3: CASSSYRDRGSTEAFF

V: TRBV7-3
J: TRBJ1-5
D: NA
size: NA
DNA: TGTGCCAGCAGCTCTCTCGCCGGGTCTACAGGTTCTCAGCCCCAGCATTTT
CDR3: CASSSLAGSTGSQPQHF

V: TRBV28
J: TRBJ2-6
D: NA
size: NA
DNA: TGTGCCAGCAGTTTAAAAGGGGGACATCTTATTTCTCCCTCTGGGGCCAACGTCCTGACTTTC
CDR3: CASSLKGGHLISPSGANVLTF

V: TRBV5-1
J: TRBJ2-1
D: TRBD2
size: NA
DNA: TGCGCCAGCAGAATACTAGCGGGAGGCATCCATGAGCAGTTCTTC
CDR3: CASRILAGGIHEQFF

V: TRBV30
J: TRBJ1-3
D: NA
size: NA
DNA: TGTGCCTGGGCCCCGACAGGCGGAAACACCATATATTTT
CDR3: CAWAPTGGNTIYF

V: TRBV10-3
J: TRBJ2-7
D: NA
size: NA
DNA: TGTGCCATCAGTGGAGACAAATGGGAGCAGTACTTC
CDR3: CAISGDKWEQYF

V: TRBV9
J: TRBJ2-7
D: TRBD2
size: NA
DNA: TGTGCCAGCAGGGGACTAGCGGCCTACGAGCAGTACTTC
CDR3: CASRGLAAYEQYF

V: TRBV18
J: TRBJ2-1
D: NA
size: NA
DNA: TGTGCCAGCTCACCAACGGGCCCCTACAATGAGCAGTTCTTC
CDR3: CASSPTGPYNEQFF

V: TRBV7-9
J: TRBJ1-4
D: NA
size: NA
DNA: TGTGCCAGCAGCCTGACACCCTCGGGGGGAGAGCAGGATGAAAAACTGTTTTTT
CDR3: CASSLTPSGGEQDEKLFF

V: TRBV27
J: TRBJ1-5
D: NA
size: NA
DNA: TGTGCCAGCAGTGCAACCTCCGGGGGGCCTTATAGCAATCAGCCCCAGCATTTT
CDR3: CASSATSGGPYSNQPQHF

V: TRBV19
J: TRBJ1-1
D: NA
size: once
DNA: TGTGCCAGTAGTATAATGTCAGGGGCTGAAGCTTTCTTT
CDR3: CASSIMSGAEAFF

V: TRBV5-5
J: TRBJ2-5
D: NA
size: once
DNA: TGTGCCAGCAGCGGGTCCGGGGAGGTGAAGACCCAGTACTTC
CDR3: CASSGSGEVKTQYF

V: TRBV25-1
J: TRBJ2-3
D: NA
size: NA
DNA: TGTGCCAGCAGTGACAACGGGGCCGTCACAGATACGCAGTATTTT
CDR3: CASSDNGAVTDTQYF

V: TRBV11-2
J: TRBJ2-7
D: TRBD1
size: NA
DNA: TGTGCCAGCAGCTATACACCGGGACAGGGTTACGAGCAGTACTTC
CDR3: CASSYTPGQGYEQYF

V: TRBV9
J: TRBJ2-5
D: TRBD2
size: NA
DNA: TGTGCCAGCAGCGTAGTAGCGGGAGGGTCCCTCGGGGAGCAGTACTTC
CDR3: CASSVVAGGSLGEQYF

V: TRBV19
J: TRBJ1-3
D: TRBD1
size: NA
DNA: TGTGCCAGTAGTTTCAACAGGGGGCATAGTGGAAACACCATATATTTT
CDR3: CASSFNRGHSGNTIYF

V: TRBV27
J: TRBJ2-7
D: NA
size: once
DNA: TGTGCCAGCAGGACCGGGCTAGACGACTACGAGCAGTACTTC
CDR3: CASRTGLDDYEQYF

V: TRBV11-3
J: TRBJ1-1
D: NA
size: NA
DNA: TGTGCCAGCAGCTTATCCCGGGTTCTGAACACTGAAGCTTTCTTT
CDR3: CASSLSRVLNTEAFF

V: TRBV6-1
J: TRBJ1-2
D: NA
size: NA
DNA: TGTGCCAGCAGTGAAGACCTCCAGGGGCCGAACTATGGCTACACCTTC
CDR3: CASSEDLQGPNYGYTF

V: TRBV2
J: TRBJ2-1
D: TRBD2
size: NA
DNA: TGTGCCAGCAGTGCTCGGGCGGGAGGAATTAGCAGGTACAATGAGCAGTTCTTC
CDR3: CASSARAGGISRYNEQFF

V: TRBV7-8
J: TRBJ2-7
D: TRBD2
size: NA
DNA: TGTGCCAGCGCCCTGGGGCGGGAGGTGGACGAGCAGTACTTC
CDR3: CASALGREVDEQYF

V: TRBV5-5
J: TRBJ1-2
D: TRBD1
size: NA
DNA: TGTGCCAGCAGCTTGGGGGGACAGCAGTCCTTCTATGGCTACACCTTC
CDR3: CASSLGGQQSFYGYTF

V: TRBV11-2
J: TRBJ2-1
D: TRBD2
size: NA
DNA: TGTGCCAGCAGCTTTTCCAGCGGGATTATAAGCTCCTACAATGAGCAGTTCTTC
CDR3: CASSFSSGIISSYNEQFF

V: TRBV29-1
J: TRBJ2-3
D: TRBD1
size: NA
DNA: TGCAGCGTTGGGATCGTGGGACAGGGGGGGGATACGCAGTATTTT
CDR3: CSVGIVGQGGDTQYF

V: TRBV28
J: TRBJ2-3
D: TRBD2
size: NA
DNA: TGTGCCAGCAGTTTATCGGGGGGGGGCACAGATACGCAGTATTTT
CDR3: CASSLSGGGTDTQYF

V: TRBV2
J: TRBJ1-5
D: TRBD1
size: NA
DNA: TGTGCCAGCATTTCGGACAGGTCACGGCAGCCCCAGCATTTT
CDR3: CASISDRSRQPQHF

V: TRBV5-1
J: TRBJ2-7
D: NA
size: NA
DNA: TGCGCCAGCAGCTTGGAAAGCGCGCAACCCTACGAGCAGTACTTC
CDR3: CASSLESAQPYEQYF

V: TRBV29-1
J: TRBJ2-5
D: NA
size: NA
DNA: TGCAGCGCTAGGGGACGGCTCCAAGAGACCCAGTACTTC
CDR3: CSARGRLQETQYF

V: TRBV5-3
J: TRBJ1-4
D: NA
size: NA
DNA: TGTGCCAGAAGGTTGGTCGGGACTACTAATGAAAAACTGTTTTTT
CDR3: CARRLVGTTNEKLFF

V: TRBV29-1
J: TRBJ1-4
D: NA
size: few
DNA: TGCAGCGTCCGGCGGCAGGGTGGGGCAACTAATGAAAAACTGTTTTTT
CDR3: CSVRRQGGATNEKLFF

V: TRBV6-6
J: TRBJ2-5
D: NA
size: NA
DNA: TGTGCCAGCAGTTACCTGGGGATAGAGAGAGAGACCCAGTACTTC
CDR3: CASSYLGIERETQYF

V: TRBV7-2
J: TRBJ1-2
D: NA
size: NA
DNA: TGTGCCAGCAGCTTAGGAGCGGGGGAGGTCTATGGCTACACCTTC
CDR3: CASSLGAGEVYGYTF

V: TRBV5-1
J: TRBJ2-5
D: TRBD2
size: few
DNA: TGCGCCAGCAGCCCAGGGACTAGCAAGGAGACCCAGTACTTC
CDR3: CASSPGTSKETQYF

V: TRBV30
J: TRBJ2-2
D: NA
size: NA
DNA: TGTGCCTGGAGTGTAGGTCGTGATACCGGGGAGCTGTTTTTT
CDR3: CAWSVGRDTGELFF

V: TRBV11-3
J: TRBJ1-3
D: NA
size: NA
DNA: TGTGCCAGCAGCCCCAGGGGCAGCCACTCTGGAAACACCATATATTTT
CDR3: CASSPRGSHSGNTIYF

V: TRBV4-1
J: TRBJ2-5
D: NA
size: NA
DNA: TGCGCCAGCAGCCAAGGACTGAGGGTGGTAGAGACCCAGTACTTC
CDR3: CASSQGLRVVETQYF

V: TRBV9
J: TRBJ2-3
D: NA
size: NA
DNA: TGTGCCAGCAGCGCCTCGGGAGCTAGACGGGATACGCAGTATTTT
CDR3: CASSASGARRDTQYF

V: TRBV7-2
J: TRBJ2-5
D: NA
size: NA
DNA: TGTGCCAGCAGCTTATCCCGGGAGACCCAGTACTTC
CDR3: CASSLSRETQYF

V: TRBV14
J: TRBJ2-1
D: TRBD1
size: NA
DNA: TGTGCCAGCAGCCAAGAGCCACAGGGGAATGAGCAGTTCTTC
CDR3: CASSQEPQGNEQFF

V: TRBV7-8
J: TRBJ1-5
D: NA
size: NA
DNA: TGTGCCAGCAGCGCCGAAGGTCAGCCCCAGCATTTT
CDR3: CASSAEGQPQHF

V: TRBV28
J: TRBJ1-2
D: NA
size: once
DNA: TGTGCCAGCAACCCCGGGACCGCTCTTGGCTATGGCTACACCTTC
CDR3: CASNPGTALGYGYTF

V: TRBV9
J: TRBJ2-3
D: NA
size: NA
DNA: TGTGCCAGCAGCGGCGGGAAGTTTGGAGTAGATACGCAGTATTTT
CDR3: CASSGGKFGVDTQYF

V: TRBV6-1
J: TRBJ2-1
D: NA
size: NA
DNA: TGTGCCAGCTCCAGACAGGTCCCGTCCTACAATGAGCAGTTCTTC
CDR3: CASSRQVPSYNEQFF

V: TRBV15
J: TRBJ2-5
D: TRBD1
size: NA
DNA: TGTGCCACCAGCAGAGATCATAGTCCAGGGACAGGACCGGTTGTCGAGACCCAGTACTTC
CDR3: CATSRDHSPGTGPVVETQYF

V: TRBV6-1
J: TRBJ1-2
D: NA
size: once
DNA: TGTGCCAGCAGCCCCCCAGGACCCCCTTCCTATGGCTACACCTTC
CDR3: CASSPPGPPSYGYTF

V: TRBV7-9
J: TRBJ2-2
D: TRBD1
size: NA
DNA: TGTGCCAGCAGTTCGGACAGGGACACCGGGGAGCTGTTTTTT
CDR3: CASSSDRDTGELFF

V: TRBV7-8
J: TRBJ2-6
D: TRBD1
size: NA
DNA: TGTGCCAGCAGGCCAGGGTGGGACAGGGGGTTTGGGGCCAACGTCCTGACTTTC
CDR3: CASRPGWDRGFGANVLTF

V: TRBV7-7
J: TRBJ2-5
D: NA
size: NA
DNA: TGTGCTAGCAGCACGGGACGGGGTGAGACCCAGTACTTC
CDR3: CASSTGRGETQYF

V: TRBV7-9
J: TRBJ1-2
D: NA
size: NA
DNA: TGTGCCAGCAGCCCGTCCCAAAACTATGGCTACACCTTC
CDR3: CASSPSQNYGYTF

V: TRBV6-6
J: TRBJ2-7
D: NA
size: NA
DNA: TGTGCCAGCAACCTCTTAGGGTACGAGCAGTACTTC
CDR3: CASNLLGYEQYF

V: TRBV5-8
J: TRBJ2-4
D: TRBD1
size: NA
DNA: TGTGCCAGCAGGCCGACAGGGGAAAACATTCAGTACTTC
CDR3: CASRPTGENIQYF

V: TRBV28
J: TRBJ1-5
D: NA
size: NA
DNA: TGTGCCAGCAGCCGACAGGTAGGGAATCAGCCCCAGCATTTT
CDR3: CASSRQVGNQPQHF

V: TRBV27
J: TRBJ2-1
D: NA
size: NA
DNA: TGTGCCAGCAGTCCGCGGACTGGCGAGAAGGGCAATGAGCAGTTCTTC
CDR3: CASSPRTGEKGNEQFF

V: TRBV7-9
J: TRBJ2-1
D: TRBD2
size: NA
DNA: TGTGCCAGCAGGGATCGGGAGGGGGCCTACAATGAGCAGTTCTTC
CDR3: CASRDREGAYNEQFF

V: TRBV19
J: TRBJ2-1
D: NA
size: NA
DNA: TGTGCCAGTAGTATCGGCCAGATCAATGAGCAGTTCTTC
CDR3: CASSIGQINEQFF

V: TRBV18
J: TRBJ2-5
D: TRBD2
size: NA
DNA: TGTGCCAGCTCACCACCAGGCGGGAGCACCCAAGAGACCCAGTACTTC
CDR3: CASSPPGGSTQETQYF